Here is one TCR beta chain with its context. Antigen unknown. Treg sorting used a CD4+CD25+CD127-/low gate. V trimming: 4 bases; J trimming: 9 bases; junction bases outside the gene matches: 14. The CDR3 contains 15 residues. Germline CDR1 is SQVTM and CDR2 is ANQGSEA. Study-level results: Whole repertoires were not studied in the larger cohort, only one V-J beta rearrangement. Tumor memory CD4+ T cell TCR gene usage clustered with blood and lymph node memory CD4+ cells and lymph node naive CD4+ cells.

Full-length variable regions came from constant-region reverse primers plus semi-nested Nested Universal Primer A PCR. TCRdb passed the 5' RACE reads through MiXCR, listing each CDR3 protein once. The data show roughly 30,000 distinct CDR3 sequences, about a quarter seen once. The chain joins TRBV29-1 to TRBJ2-1; TRBD2 agrees at 8 bases. The specimen was tumor-infiltrating Tregs sorted from the breast tumor. The receptor's source is a female donor with breast cancer. The CDR3 sequence is CSVVLRSGGFPEQFF. As DNA, the CDR3 is TGCAGCGTTGTTCTTCGGTCGGGAGGGTTCCCTGAGCAGTTCTTC.